This paragraph reports one T cell receptor (beta chain). Antigen: not known. This sample was included in a study of long-term antiretroviral therapy in people with HIV. Study overall: Samples from the earliest time points predate the 2015 immediate-ART recommendation by about a decade. Study-level results: Post-ART, diversity grew, though it stayed under transplant donor control levels. Dominating the repertoire at all time points were the clones that expanded before ART.

Every specimen provided roughly 1-10 million cryopreserved PBMC before DNA extraction took place. The CDR3 contains 16 residues. CDR1 and CDR2 from the germline V gene are SGHRS and YFSETQ. V shed 6 bases and J shed 0 bases, with 18 bases lying between them. The immunoSEQ assay was v3.0, run at survey level. The repertoire was sequenced with immunoSEQ multiplex PCR; TCRdb's copy has only in-frame clones and lacks some. This sample has tens of thousands of clones, with 85% to 90% found just once. The material was unsorted PBMCs, obtained 1.8 years before starting antiretroviral therapy. This clonotype originated in a young woman with HIV. V usage is TRBV5-1 and J usage is TRBJ1-1; D is undetermined. CDR3 sequence (DNA): TGCGCCAGCACCCTTACCCCAGGCTTCTTGAACACTGAAGCTTTCTTT. As protein: CASTLTPGFLNTEAFF.